This T cell receptor beta chain was recorded in a study of T cell clonality in common variable immunodeficiency. Study-level results: Compared with controls, CVID subjects had fewer shared TCRbeta clones. Common variable immunodeficiency TCR beta sequences reportedly had fewer deletions and N-nucleotide insertions. CVID subjects showed higher TCRbeta clonality than healthy controls.

Patients and controls were mostly of Caucasian heritage. No CVID subject was ill or on immunomodulatory drugs when sampled. Clones were read by immunoSEQ multiplex PCR, and TCRdb kept only the in-frame ones, dropping some. The sample includes 17,000 or so clones, none of them occurring once. Regarding this clone: Its antigen is not known. From the germline J gene comes the end of the CDR3, since the read stops 3 residues before it.

V lost 0 bases to trimming and J lost 1 base, with 10 bases between them. Germline V gene sequence: CDR1 SGHRS, CDR2 YFSETQ. This CDR3 comprises 15 residues. Source material: peripheral blood mononuclear cells. The rearrangement links TRBV5-1 to TRBJ1-1; D is possibly TRBD1 (5 bases). The sequence was obtained from a human donor with common variable immunodeficiency. The part of the CDR3 DNA that was read is TGCGCCAGCAGCTTGGTCGCGGGGCGGAACACTGAA. Translation: CASSLVAGRNTE. The whole CDR3 sequence reads CASSLVAGRNTEAFF.